This entry describes one T cell receptor (beta chain). The antigen is not known. The PCR was carried out with 60 Vbeta primers and 13 Jbeta primers. Libraries were prepared by immunoSEQ multiplex PCR; TCRdb keeps only in-frame clonotypes and omits some of them. The profile shows around 180,000 clones, 65% to 80% of them singletons. This sample is drawn from a study of cytomegalovirus exposure and HLA in healthy donors. Study overall: Genotyping of 300 to 450 donors showed that around 81% belonged to the Caucasian-associated ancestry cluster.

Findings and caveats of the study: In a later analysis, most CMV-associated TCR beta chains appeared HLA-restricted. V- and J-gene trimming in TCR beta was tied to a missense DCLRE1C variant by an analysis performed later. In vitro testing confirmed a few CMV-associated chains as specific for CMV antigens.

This CDR3 has 15 residues. Germline CDR1 reads MNHNS; CDR2 reads SASEGT. Trimming cost V 8 bases and J 1 base; bases outside gene matches: 8. Source material: PBMCs. This clonotype was obtained from a woman between 40 and 50 years old in good health and CMV-seronegative. The chain recombines TRBV6-1 with TRBJ2-7, with TRBD2 identical over 10 bases. The CDR3 sequence is CASLRLAGGSYEQYF. CDR3 sequence (DNA): TGTGCCAGCCTTAGGTTAGCGGGAGGATCCTACGAGCAGTACTTC.